These 27 T cell receptor beta chains came from one sample sequenced in a study of identical twins. TCRdb re-called the 5' RACE reads with MiXCR, one entry per CDR3 protein. Here the sample spans 250,000 or so distinct CDR3 sequences, roughly 7% being singletons. The same data also went into a second study, on yellow fever vaccine responses in identical twins.

Sequencing used memory (CD45RO+) T cells sorted from blood. These receptors originate from a woman younger than 30 in good health.

This clonotype was counted at least ten times. This sequence joins TRBV4-1 and TRBJ2-1; no clear D gene. Germline lookup yields CDR1 MGHRA and CDR2 YSYEKL. The CDR3 is 13 amino acids. The V end lost 1 base, the J end lost 13 bases, and 14 bases lay between the germline ends. The CDR3 loop reads CASSQVVDLGQFF. CDR3 DNA: TGCGCCAGCAGCCAAGTGGTGGACCTAGGACAGTTCTTC.

This clonotype was recorded at least ten times. The rearrangement joins TRBV5-1 to TRBJ1-1; weak D call: TRBD1 (5 bases). The CDR3 sequence is 16 residues long. Trimming removed 3 bases at V and 5 bases at J, with 20 bases between. CDR1 is SGHRS and CDR2 is YFSETQ in the germline V gene. For the CDR3, the DNA is TGCGCCAGCAGCTCCGCGGTGACGGGGGTGCTGACTGAAGCTTTCTTT. Protein: CASSSAVTGVLTEAFF.

This sequence joins TRBV10-3 and TRBJ1-2; 8 bases fit TRBD1. Germline-derived CDR1 and CDR2 are ENHRY and SYGVKD. With 10 bases clipped from V and 0 bases from J, the junction kept 4 bases outside the gene matches. The CDR3 runs to 13 residues. The CDR3 is CATDRGTNYGYTF. The CDR3 coding sequence is TGTGCCACCGACAGGGGTACTAACTATGGCTACACCTTC.

This clonotype was seen only a few times. The chain uses TRBV3-1 and TRBJ2-2, with a tentative D call TRBD1 (6 bases). Germline-derived CDR1 and CDR2 are LGHDT and YNNKEL (reference sequence). V gave up 5 bases and J gave up 7 bases, with 14 bases separating them. The CDR3 spans 14 residues. This CDR3 is CASSRDGGGGELFF. CDR3 bases: TGTGCCAGCAGCAGGGATGGGGGCGGCGGGGAGCTGTTTTTT.

This clonotype was counted many times. CDR3 in DNA: TGTGCCAGTCAGCCGAGATTAACGGGGCGAGAGGACTATGGCTACACCTTC. It is translated as CASQPRLTGREDYGYTF. V and J are TRBV6-1 and TRBJ1-2; tentative D call: TRBD1 (5 bases). CDR1 and CDR2 from the germline V gene are MNHNS and SASEGT. Trimming removed 9 bases at V and 3 bases at J, with 26 bases between. CDR3 size: 17 residues.

This clonotype was observed at least ten times. The rearrangement uses TRBV12-3 or TRBV12-4 and TRBJ2-7; maybe TRBD1 (6 bases). Trimming cost V 3 bases and J 5 bases, with 11 bases left between them. The CDR3 loop spans 13 amino acids. The CDR3 protein is CASSFSRGDEQYF. The CDR3 DNA follows: TGTGCCAGCAGTTTTAGCAGGGGAGACGAGCAGTACTTC.

This clonotype was counted only a few times. The chain joins TRBV2 to TRBJ2-3; no clear D gene. The CDR3 totals 16 residues. Looked up from germline, CDR1 is SNHLY and CDR2 is FYNNEI. The V end lost 1 base, the J end lost 0 bases, and 11 bases lay between the germline ends. Here the CDR3 reads CASSEVRLTSTDTQYF. Written as DNA, the CDR3 is TGTGCCAGCAGTGAAGTCAGGTTAACTAGCACAGATACGCAGTATTTT.

At least ten counts were recorded for this clonotype. V usage is TRBV12-3 or TRBV12-4 and J usage is TRBJ2-3, with no clear D. The CDR3 extends over 15 amino acids. With 2 bases removed from V and 1 base from J, the gap between germline ends came to 10 bases. CDR3 bases: TGTGCCAGCAGTTTACAGGCTAGTGGCACAGATACGCAGTATTTT. This codes for CASSLQASGTDTQYF.

The genes are TRBV20-1 and TRBJ2-7; D is unresolved. CDR3 size: 13 residues. Per germline, CDR1 DFQATT and CDR2 SNEGSKA (reference sequence). V was cut by 3 bases and J by 2 bases, with 11 bases left in between. The CDR3 DNA reads as TGCAGTGCTAGGGGTAGGACCCCCTACGAGCAGTACTTC. Amino acid sequence: CSARGRTPYEQYF.

The chain is built from TRBV2 and TRBJ1-2; TRBD1 matches 10 bases. Germline trimming cut 6 bases from V and 6 bases from J; bases unmatched to any gene: 7. Per the germline V gene, CDR1 is SNHLY and CDR2 is FYNNEI. The CDR3 has 14 amino acids. The CDR3 loop is CASRVAGTGDGYTF. The DNA for the CDR3 is TGTGCCAGCAGAGTCGCCGGGACAGGGGATGGCTACACCTTC.

This chain uses TRBV7-2 with TRBJ2-1; 9 nucleotides match TRBD2. Germline V gene lookup returns CDR1 SGHTA and CDR2 FQGNSA. The CDR3 sequence is 16 residues long. The J segment lost 6 bases and the V segment lost 1 base, leaving 7 bases of the junction unmatched. The CDR3 DNA sequence: TGTGCCAGCAGCTTAGGGGCGGGAGGGCCGATCAATGAGCAGTTCTTC. Protein: CASSLGAGGPINEQFF.

There are a few counts of this clonotype. The rearrangement joins TRBV20-1 to TRBJ2-1; 10 bases align to TRBD1. The CDR3 consists of 15 residues. V gave up 3 bases and J gave up 4 bases; unmatched junction bases: 6. Germline V gene sequence: CDR1 DFQATT, CDR2 SNEGSKA (reference sequence). CDR3 loop: CSASSGQGTYNEQFF. Here the CDR3 DNA reads TGCAGTGCTAGTTCGGGACAGGGGACGTACAATGAGCAGTTCTTC.

This clonotype has at least ten counts. The chain has TRBV14 and TRBJ1-1; the D is unclear. The germline V gene encodes CDR1 SGHDN and CDR2 FVKESK. CDR3 length: 12 residues. V shed 0 bases and J shed 11 bases, with 10 bases lying between them. DNA of the CDR3: TGTGCCAGCAGCCAAGAAAGGTCCGTGGCTTTCTTT. Its protein is CASSQERSVAFF. Filled out from reference TRBV14 and TRBJ1-1, the complete variable domain reads EAGVTQFPSHSVIEKGQTVTLRCDPISGHDNLYWYRRVMGKEIKFLLHFVKESKQDESGMPNNRFLAERTGGTYSTLKVQPAELEDSGVYFCASSQERSVAFFGQGTRLTVV.

This clonotype was observed many times. The chain recombines TRBV12-3 or TRBV12-4 with TRBJ1-1, with D unclear. Trimming pared 2 bases from V and 4 bases from J, leaving 11 bases between. The CDR3 length is 14 residues. The DNA for the CDR3 is TGTGCCAGCAGTTTAAAGGCAGGACTCACTGAAGCTTTCTTT. This translates into CASSLKAGLTEAFF.

This clonotype was picked up a small number of times. The rearrangement joins TRBV7-9 to TRBJ2-1; no firm D call. Per germline, CDR1 SEHNR and CDR2 FQNEAQ (reference sequence). The CDR3 is 13 amino acids. With 6 bases removed from V and 0 bases from J, the gap between germline ends came to 6 bases. CDR3: CASRLNSYNEQFF. The CDR3 DNA is TGTGCCAGCAGATTAAACTCCTACAATGAGCAGTTCTTC.

This clonotype was seen only a few times. The chain uses TRBV2 and TRBJ2-5; D might be TRBD1 (6 bases). This CDR3 is built from 14 residues. Trimming cost V 1 base and J 1 base, with 7 bases left between them. Germline CDR1 SNHLY, CDR2 FYNNEI. Here the CDR3 reads CASSEGTVQETQYF. The CDR3, as DNA: TGTGCCAGCAGTGAAGGGACAGTCCAAGAGACCCAGTACTTC.

This clonotype occurred many times. The chain's CDR3 is CASSTGQGVGNEQFF. CDR3 DNA sequence: TGCGCCAGCAGCACCGGACAGGGGGTTGGAAATGAGCAGTTCTTC. The chain links TRBV5-1 to TRBJ2-1; 10 bases match TRBD1. Trimming cost V 4 bases and J 7 bases; bases outside gene matches: 8. Germline V lookup: CDR1 SGHRS, CDR2 YFSETQ. CDR3 length: 15 amino acids.

This clonotype was seen many times. The chain uses TRBV7-7 and TRBJ2-1; 7 bases line up with TRBD2. Looked up from germline, CDR1 is SSHAT and CDR2 is FNYEAQ (reference sequence). The V and J ends lost 5 bases and 3 bases, in that order; junction bases with no gene match: 7. This CDR3 has 15 residues. CDR3 DNA sequence: TGTGCCAGCAGCCGCATAGCGGGCCTCTACAATGAGCAGTTCTTC. It yields the protein CASSRIAGLYNEQFF.

This clonotype was picked up a small number of times. The chain carries TRBV28 and TRBJ2-7, with a tentative D call TRBD2 (5 bases). Germline CDR1 and CDR2: MDHEN and SYDVKM. Deletions cut 6 bases from V and 3 bases from J, with 15 bases between. The CDR3 length is 14 residues. CDR3 in amino acids: CASRSLRGIYEQYV. Here the CDR3 DNA reads TGTGCCAGCAGGTCCCTTCGGGGAATCTACGAGCAGTACGTC.

This clonotype was counted a few times. J is TRBJ1-1 and V is TRBV25-1, with D perhaps TRBD1 (5 bases). This CDR3 spans 15 amino acids. Trimming took off 3 bases at V and 5 bases at J, with 16 bases between the two ends. Germline-derived CDR1 and CDR2 are MGHDK and SYGVNS. CDR3 nucleotides: TGTGCCAGCAGTGAGGGGGGGGGATCTAAGACTGAAGCTTTCTTT. Translation gives CASSEGGGSKTEAFF.

A few counts support this clonotype. The chain carries TRBV20-1 and TRBJ2-1; D is perhaps TRBD2 (5 bases). This CDR3 is built from 13 residues. V was pared by 7 bases and J by 2 bases, with 12 bases between. Germline-derived CDR1 and CDR2 are DFQATT and SNEGSKA (reference sequence). This CDR3 reads CSEALSAYNEQFF. CDR3 bases: TGCAGTGAAGCGCTTAGCGCCTACAATGAGCAGTTCTTC.

This chain's CDR3 is CASSPRQLETQYF. The DNA for the CDR3 is TGTGCCAGCTCACCCAGGCAGCTAGAGACCCAGTACTTC. The chain is built from TRBV18 and TRBJ2-5; D unclear. Germline V gene data show CDR1 as KGHSH and CDR2 as LQKENI. V was clipped by 3 bases and J by 4 bases, with 9 bases between them. The CDR3 is made up of 13 amino acids.

The chain is built from TRBV5-1 and TRBJ2-5; D is ambiguous. CDR1 and CDR2 from the germline V gene are SGHRS and YFSETQ. This CDR3 region has 13 residues. The V end was cut by 4 bases, the J end by 5 bases, with 12 bases between. The CDR3 spells CASSPLSGETQYF. The CDR3 bases are TGCGCCAGCAGCCCTCTGAGTGGGGAGACCCAGTACTTC.

In its sample, this clonotype was seen many times. The chain has TRBV20-1 and TRBJ1-1; 7 bases are shared with TRBD1. With V trimmed by 3 bases and J by 3 bases, 4 bases remained unmatched. The CDR3 length is 13 residues. Per the germline V gene, CDR1 is DFQATT and CDR2 is SNEGSKA (reference sequence). CDR3 sequence reads: CSASRTGDTEAFF. The CDR3 DNA sequence: TGCAGTGCTAGCCGAACAGGGGACACTGAAGCTTTCTTT.

This clonotype has only a few counts. The gene calls are TRBV10-3 and TRBJ2-3, with 9 bases fitting TRBD2. Germline CDR1 is ENHRY and CDR2 is SYGVKD. CDR3 size: 14 residues. Trimming at V came to 6 bases and at J to 5 bases, leaving 6 bases not matched to a gene. The CDR3 reads CAISRTSVEDTQYF. The CDR3 coding sequence is TGTGCCATCAGCCGGACTAGCGTGGAAGATACGCAGTATTTT.

Only a few counts were recorded for this clonotype. The V call is TRBV28, the J call TRBJ1-2; D remains ambiguous. Germline V gives CDR1 MDHEN, CDR2 SYDVKM. The CDR3 is made up of 12 amino acids. V was shortened by 2 bases and J by 5 bases, with 6 bases between the two germline ends. The CDR3 region is CASSLQQYGYTF. CDR3 coding DNA: TGTGCCAGCAGTTTACAGCAGTATGGCTACACCTTC.

This clonotype was seen more than once but under ten times. The chain couples TRBV20-1 to TRBJ1-4; D gene ambiguous. The V gene's germline CDR1 is DFQATT and CDR2 SNEGSKA (reference sequence). The ends were cut back, 0 bases at V and 8 bases at J, with 7 bases in the middle. The CDR3 totals 12 residues. CDR3: CSARDMGEKLFF. CDR3 nucleotides: TGCAGTGCTAGAGATATGGGGGAAAAACTGTTTTTT.